This T cell receptor (beta chain) was found in a study of T cell repertoires in cytomegalovirus infection. The overall study: Public TCR beta signature analysis indicated the presence of both CMV infection and matching HLA type.

Comments on this clonotype: Antigen: not known.

General study results and limits: Summed public TCR beta family frequency identified CMV carriers bearing the relevant HLA. HLA-C-restricted CMV-specific TCR beta clonotypes prevailed in the ex vivo response.

TCRdb re-derived calls from the reads in MiXCR, one entry per CDR3 protein. The sample yields roughly 920,000 distinct CDR3 sequences, 25% to 40% seen once. The sample here was cultured CD8+ T cells from PBMCs, taken from culture after CMV antigen stimulation. This TCR was sampled from a human donor in good health (CMV status not recorded). Some clones in this sample may be carry-over from other donors' samples.

CDR3 loop: CSAETVTGLYEQYF. The CDR3 DNA follows: TGCAGTGCGGAGACAGTCACGGGATTATACGAGCAGTACTTC. The chain has TRBV20-1 and TRBJ2-7, with D possibly called TRBD1 or TRBD2 (5 bases each). CDR1 is DFQATT and CDR2 is SNEGSKA in the germline V gene (reference sequence). The CDR3 extends over 14 amino acids. The V end was cut by 6 bases, the J end by 4 bases, with 19 bases between.